This passage covers 13 T cell receptor beta chains from one sample sequenced in a study of T cell responses to AZD1222 COVID-19 vaccine. This table comes from immunoSEQ multiplex PCR, and its TCRdb copy is limited to in-frame clones, with some not included. The repertoire holds around 80,000 clones, with 80% to 95% as singletons. This specimen was peripheral blood, taken 28 days after the second AZD1222 dose. These TCRs come from an adult who received the AZD1222 COVID-19 vaccine.

The sample holds one count of this clone. The same CDR3 also results from other DNA sequences found in this sample. The chain links TRBV30 to TRBJ1-2; no reliable D call. Germline V gene sequence: CDR1 GTSNPN, CDR2 SVGIG (reference sequence). There are 11 residues in the CDR3. V lost 0 bases and J lost 4, with 3 bases in between. The chain's CDR3 is CAWSVSYGYTF. For the CDR3, the DNA is TGTGCCTGGAGTGTAAGCTATGGCTACACCTTC.

CDR3 loop: CASSPGGKEEKLFF. CDR3 bases: TGTGCCAGCAGCCCTGGGGGGAAGGAGGAAAAACTGTTTTTT. The chain combines TRBV5-6 with TRBJ1-4; D possibly corresponds to TRBD1 (5 bases). This CDR3 comprises 14 residues. The V and J ends lost 4 bases and 8 bases respectively, with 15 bases between them. Germline lookup yields CDR1 SGHDT and CDR2 YYEEEE.

The genes are TRBV6-2 or TRBV6-3 and TRBJ2-2, with TRBD2 as a possible D gene (6 bases). Looked up from germline, CDR1 is MNHEY and CDR2 is SVGEGT. The CDR3 extends over 15 amino acids. With 4 bases removed from V and 7 bases from J, the gap between germline ends came to 16 bases. This chain's CDR3 is CASSFLREANGELFF. In DNA form, the CDR3 reads TGTGCCAGCAGTTTCTTGAGGGAGGCGAACGGGGAGCTGTTTTTT.

A single count supports this clone. CDR3 region: CASSESGRHYGYTF. CDR3 coding DNA: TGCGCCAGCAGTGAGTCGGGGAGACACTATGGCTACACCTTC. The rearrangement links TRBV10-1 to TRBJ1-2; no clear D. V dropped 0 bases and J dropped 3 bases, with 8 bases sitting between them. CDR1 WNHNN and CDR2 SYGVQD come from the germline V gene (reference sequence). This CDR3 region has 14 residues.

DNA of the CDR3: TGTGCCAGCAGCCCCCAGGCCACTGAAGCTTTCTTT. Protein product: CASSPQATEAFF. V and J are TRBV9 and TRBJ1-1; D gene uncertain. The germline V gene has CDR1 SGDLS and CDR2 YYNGEE. There are 12 residues in the CDR3. Trimming removed 4 bases at V and 4 bases at J, with 8 bases between.

This chain links TRBV27 with TRBJ1-1; 7 bases are a match to TRBD1. There are 13 residues in the CDR3. From germline, CDR1 is MNHEY and CDR2 SMNVEV (reference sequence). The V segment lost 6 bases and the J segment 4 bases; nucleotides outside the gene matches: 5. CDR3 nucleotide sequence: TGTGCCAGCAGCCGACAGGGTGCCACTGAAGCTTTCTTT. Translation: CASSRQGATEAFF.

The genes are TRBV20-1 and TRBJ2-1, with 10 bases fitting TRBD2. The CDR3 length is 14 residues. J lost 12 bases, V lost 3 bases, and 11 bases had no gene match. Germline V gives CDR1 DFQATT, CDR2 SNEGSKA (reference sequence). CDR3 sequence (DNA): TGCAGTGCTAGTCTAGCGGGGGCCTTCGGAGGGCAGTTCTTC. It specifies CSASLAGAFGGQFF.

The chain is built from TRBV9 and TRBJ1-3; D gene uncertain. CDR3 size: 15 residues. Germline V gene lookup returns CDR1 SGDLS and CDR2 YYNGEE. Between the trimmed V and J ends, which lost 0 bases and 8 bases, there was a span of 15 bases. This CDR3 is CASSVGSYSGDTIYF. CDR3 nucleotides: TGTGCCAGCAGCGTAGGGAGTTACAGCGGAGACACCATATATTTT.

This chain joins TRBV18 and TRBJ2-7; unclear D gene. Germline V gene lookup returns CDR1 KGHSH and CDR2 LQKENI. With 0 bases removed from V and 9 bases from J, the gap between germline ends came to 12 bases. This CDR3 contains 13 residues. CDR3 coding DNA: TGTGCCAGCTCACCACCGAGCCGACAAGGGCAGTACTTC. This encodes CASSPPSRQGQYF.

This chain joins TRBV3-1 (or the pseudogene TRBV3-2) and TRBJ2-1; 9 nucleotides line up with TRBD2. Germline V gene data show CDR1 as LGHDT and CDR2 as YNNKEL (reference sequence). The CDR3 is 15 residues long. Trimming at V came to 1 base and at J to 5 bases, leaving 3 bases not matched to a gene. CDR3 amino acids: CASSQGTSVNNEQFF. The CDR3 DNA is TGTGCCAGCAGCCAAGGGACTAGCGTAAACAATGAGCAGTTCTTC.

The J gene is TRBJ2-5, the V gene TRBV19, with 8 bases aligning to TRBD2. From germline, CDR1 is LNHDA and CDR2 SQIVND (reference sequence). Trimming cost V 5 bases and J 3 bases; bases outside gene matches: 8. The CDR3 loop spans 15 amino acids. The CDR3 here is CASSPLGAGEETQYF. The CDR3 DNA is TGTGCCAGTAGTCCCCTGGGAGCGGGAGAAGAGACCCAGTACTTC.

The V and J genes are TRBV30 and TRBJ1-6; D gene ambiguous. V was cut by 3 bases and J by 4 bases, with 10 bases left in between. This CDR3 region has 14 residues. The germline CDR1 and CDR2 sequences are GTSNPN and SVGIG (reference sequence). The CDR3 reads CAWRQDLYNSPLHF. CDR3 nucleotides: TGTGCCTGGAGACAAGACCTATATAATTCACCCCTCCACTTT.

V and J are TRBV7-2 and TRBJ2-7; TRBD1 matches at 10 bases. The V gene end was trimmed by 0 bases and the J gene end by 5 bases; junction bases not matched to a gene: 4. The V gene's germline CDR1 is SGHTA and CDR2 FQGNSA. The CDR3 is 15 residues long. Here the CDR3 reads CASSLAGQGRNEQYF. The CDR3 bases are TGTGCCAGCAGCTTAGCGGGACAGGGGCGGAACGAGCAGTACTTC.